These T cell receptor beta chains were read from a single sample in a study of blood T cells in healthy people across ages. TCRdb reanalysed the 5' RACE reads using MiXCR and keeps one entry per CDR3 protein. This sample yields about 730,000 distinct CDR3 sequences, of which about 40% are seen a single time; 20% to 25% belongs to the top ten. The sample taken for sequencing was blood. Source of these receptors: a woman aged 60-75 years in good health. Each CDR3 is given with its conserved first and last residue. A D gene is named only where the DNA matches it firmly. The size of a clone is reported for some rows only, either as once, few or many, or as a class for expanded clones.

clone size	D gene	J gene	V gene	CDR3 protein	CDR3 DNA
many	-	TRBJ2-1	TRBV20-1	CSVGGGGGIYNEQFF	TGCAGTGTTGGGGGAGGGGGGGGCATCTACAATGAGCAGTTCTTC
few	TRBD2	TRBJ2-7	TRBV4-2	CASSQDDASGRGSSYNEQYF	TGTGCCAGCAGCCAAGATGATGCCAGCGGGAGGGGAAGCTCCTACAATGAGCAGTACTTC
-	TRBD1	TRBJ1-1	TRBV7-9	CASSHRDRREAFF	TGTGCCAGCAGCCACCGGGACAGGAGAGAAGCTTTCTTT
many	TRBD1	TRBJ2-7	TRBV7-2	CASTTGTGVHEQYF	TGTGCCAGCACCACCGGGACAGGGGTCCACGAGCAGTACTTC
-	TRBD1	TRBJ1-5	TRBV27	CASSPYRQGFNQPQHF	TGTGCCAGCAGTCCCTACCGACAGGGCTTCAATCAGCCCCAGCATTTT
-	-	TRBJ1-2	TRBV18	CASSPRRALGGYTF	TGTGCCAGCTCGCCCCGCAGGGCCTTGGGGGGCTACACCTTC
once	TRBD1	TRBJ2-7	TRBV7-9	CASSSIWDRDYEQYF	TGTGCCAGCAGCTCTATTTGGGACAGGGACTACGAGCAGTACTTC
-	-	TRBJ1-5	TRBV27	CASSPGFINQPQHF	TGTGCCAGCAGTCCAGGGTTCATAAATCAGCCCCAGCATTTT
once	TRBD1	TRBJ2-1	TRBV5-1	CASSLNRGSYNEQFF	TGCGCCAGCAGCTTAAACAGGGGCTCCTACAATGAGCAGTTCTTC
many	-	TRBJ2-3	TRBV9	CASSVTGTPSTDTQYF	TGTGCCAGCAGCGTCACCGGGACTCCCAGCACAGATACGCAGTATTTT
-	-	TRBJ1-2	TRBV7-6	CASSLGQGPDYGYTF	TGTGCCAGCAGCTTAGGTCAGGGACCTGACTATGGCTACACCTTC
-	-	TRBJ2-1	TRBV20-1	CSARDFFSEAYNEQFF	TGCAGTGCTAGAGACTTTTTTAGCGAGGCTTACAATGAGCAGTTCTTC
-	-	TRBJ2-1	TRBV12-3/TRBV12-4	CASSYDHPAQFF	TGTGCCAGCAGTTATGACCACCCCGCACAGTTCTTC
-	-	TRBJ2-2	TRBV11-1	CAIRDSRDMFGELFF	TGTGCCATTCGGGACTCCCGTGATATGTTCGGGGAGCTGTTTTTT
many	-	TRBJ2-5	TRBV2	CASRVETQYF	TGTGCCAGCAGAGTGGAGACCCAGTACTTC
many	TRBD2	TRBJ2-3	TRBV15	CATSFSGGEDTQYF	TGTGCCACCAGTTTTAGCGGGGGAGAAGATACGCAGTATTTT
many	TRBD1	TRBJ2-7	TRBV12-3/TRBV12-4	CASTPGTGPTEQYF	TGTGCCAGCACCCCCGGGACAGGGCCCACCGAGCAGTACTTC
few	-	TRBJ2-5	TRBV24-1	CATSDHLRDAPRTQYF	TGTGCCACCAGTGATCACCTCCGGGACGCACCTAGGACCCAGTACTTC
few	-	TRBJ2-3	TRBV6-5	CASSSFRGTDTQYF	TGTGCCAGCAGTTCCTTCCGGGGCACAGATACGCAGTATTTT
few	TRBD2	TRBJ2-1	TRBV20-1	CSANRLAGVNEQFF	TGCAGTGCTAACAGACTAGCGGGAGTAAATGAGCAGTTCTTC
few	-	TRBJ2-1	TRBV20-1	CSAARDPINEQFF	TGCAGTGCCGCACGGGACCCCATCAATGAGCAGTTCTTC
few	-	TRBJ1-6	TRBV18	CASSPTSRSNNSPLHF	TGTGCCAGCTCACCGACGTCACGCAGCAATAATTCACCCCTCCACTTT
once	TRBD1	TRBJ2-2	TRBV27	CASSAIALTGGVGELFF	TGTGCCAGCAGTGCCATCGCCCTGACAGGGGGCGTCGGGGAGCTGTTTTTT
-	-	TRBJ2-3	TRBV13	CASSVSETGSTDTQYF	TGTGCCAGCAGCGTATCGGAAACGGGGTCCACAGATACGCAGTATTTT
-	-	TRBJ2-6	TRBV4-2	CASSHEDGSGANVLTF	TGTGCCAGCAGCCACGAAGACGGCTCTGGGGCCAACGTCCTGACTTTC
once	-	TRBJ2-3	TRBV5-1	CANSPRLEADTQYF	TGCGCCAACAGTCCCCGACTAGAAGCGGATACGCAGTATTTT
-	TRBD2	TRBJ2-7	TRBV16	CASSHRKGTSGSSSYEQYF	TGTGCCAGCAGCCATAGGAAAGGAACTAGCGGGTCGAGCTCCTACGAGCAGTACTTC
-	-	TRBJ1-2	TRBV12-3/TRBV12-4	CASSVAGPLQRYTF	TGTGCCAGCAGTGTAGCAGGTCCCTTGCAGCGCTACACCTTC
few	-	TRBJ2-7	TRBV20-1	CSATRYVGYEQYF	TGCAGTGCTACTAGATACGTGGGTTACGAGCAGTACTTC
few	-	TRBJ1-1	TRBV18	CASSPGQLNTEAFF	TGTGCCAGCTCACCAGGGCAGCTGAACACTGAAGCTTTCTTT
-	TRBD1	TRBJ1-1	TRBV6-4	CASRETGAATEAFF	TGTGCCAGCAGAGAGACAGGGGCCGCCACTGAAGCTTTCTTT
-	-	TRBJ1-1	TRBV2	CASRMAGSRNTEAFF	TGTGCCAGCAGAATGGCAGGGTCAAGGAACACTGAAGCTTTCTTT
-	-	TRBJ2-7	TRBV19	CASRYRQAPTYEQYF	TGTGCCAGTAGATATCGACAGGCCCCTACCTACGAGCAGTACTTC
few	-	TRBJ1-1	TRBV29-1	CSSTENTEAFF	TGCAGCTCCACAGAGAACACTGAAGCTTTCTTT
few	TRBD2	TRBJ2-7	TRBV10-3	CAISDGGRALKNEQYF	TGTGCCATCAGTGATGGTGGGAGGGCCTTAAAAAATGAGCAGTACTTC
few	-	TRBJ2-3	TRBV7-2	CASSFGRSITMYF	TGTGCTAGCAGCTTTGGACGGTCGATCACAATGTATTTT
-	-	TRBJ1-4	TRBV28	CASWLGQGSEKLFF	TGTGCCAGCTGGTTGGGGCAGGGAAGTGAAAAACTGTTTTTT